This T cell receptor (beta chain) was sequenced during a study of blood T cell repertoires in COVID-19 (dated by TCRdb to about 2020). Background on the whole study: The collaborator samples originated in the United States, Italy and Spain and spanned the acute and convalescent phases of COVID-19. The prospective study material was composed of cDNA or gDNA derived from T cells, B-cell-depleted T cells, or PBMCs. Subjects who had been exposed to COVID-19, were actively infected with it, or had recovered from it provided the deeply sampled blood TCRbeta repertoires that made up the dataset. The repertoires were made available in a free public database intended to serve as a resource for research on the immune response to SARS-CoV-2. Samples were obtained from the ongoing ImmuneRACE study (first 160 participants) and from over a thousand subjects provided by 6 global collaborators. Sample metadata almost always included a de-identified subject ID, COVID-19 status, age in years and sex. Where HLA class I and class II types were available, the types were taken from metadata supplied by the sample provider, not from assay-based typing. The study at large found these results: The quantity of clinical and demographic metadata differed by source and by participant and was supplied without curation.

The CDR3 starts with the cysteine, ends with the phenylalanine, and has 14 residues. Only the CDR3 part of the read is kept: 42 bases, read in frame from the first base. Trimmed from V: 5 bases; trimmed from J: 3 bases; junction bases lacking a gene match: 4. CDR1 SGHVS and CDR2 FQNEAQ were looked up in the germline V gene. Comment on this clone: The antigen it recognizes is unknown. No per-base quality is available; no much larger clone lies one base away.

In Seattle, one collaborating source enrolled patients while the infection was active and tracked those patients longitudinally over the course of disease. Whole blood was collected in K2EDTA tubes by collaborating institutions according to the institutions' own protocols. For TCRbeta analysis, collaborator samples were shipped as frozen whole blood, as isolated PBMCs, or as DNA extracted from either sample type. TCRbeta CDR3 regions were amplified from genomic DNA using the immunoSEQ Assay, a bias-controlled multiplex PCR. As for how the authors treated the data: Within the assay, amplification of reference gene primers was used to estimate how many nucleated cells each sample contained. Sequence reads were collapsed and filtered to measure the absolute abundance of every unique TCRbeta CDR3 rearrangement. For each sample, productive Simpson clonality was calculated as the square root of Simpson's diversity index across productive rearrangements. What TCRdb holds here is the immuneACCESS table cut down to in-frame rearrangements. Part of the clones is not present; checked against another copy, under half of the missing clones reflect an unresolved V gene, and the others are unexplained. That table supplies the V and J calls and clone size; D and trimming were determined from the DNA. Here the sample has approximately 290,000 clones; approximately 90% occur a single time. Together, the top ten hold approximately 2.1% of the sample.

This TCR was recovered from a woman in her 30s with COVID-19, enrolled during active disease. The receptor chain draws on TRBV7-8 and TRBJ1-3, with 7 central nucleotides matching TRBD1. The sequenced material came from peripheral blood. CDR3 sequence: CASSHDRVGNTIYF. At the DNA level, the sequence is TGTGCCAGCAGCCATGACAGGGTTGGAAACACCATATATTTT.